This passage covers 31 T cell receptor beta chains from one sample sequenced in a study of glioma-infiltrating T cells after dendritic cell vaccination. Libraries were prepared by immunoSEQ multiplex PCR; TCRdb keeps only in-frame clonotypes and omits some of them. The table has tens of thousands of clones, less than 85% seen once. Specimen: blood, collected before dendritic cell vaccination. These receptors were obtained from a human donor with glioblastoma.

The rearrangement joins TRBV7-8 to TRBJ2-7, with a tentative D call TRBD2 (6 bases). The CDR3 is 14 amino acids. With 5 bases removed from V and 4 bases from J, the gap between germline ends came to 15 bases. From germline, CDR1 is SGHVS and CDR2 FQNEAQ. For the CDR3, the DNA is TGTGCCAGCAGCGGGGGACTTTGGGGGTACGAGCAGTACTTC. It specifies CASSGGLWGYEQYF.

This chain uses TRBV28 with TRBJ2-1; 7 nucleotides align to TRBD2. The CDR3 covers 15 residues. Germline trimming cut 2 bases from V and 4 bases from J; bases unmatched to any gene: 5. Germline-derived CDR1 and CDR2 are MDHEN and SYDVKM. The CDR3 bases are TGTGCCAGCAGTTTAAGGAGCGGGGTTTACAATGAGCAGTTCTTC. Residues: CASSLRSGVYNEQFF.

This clone was counted a few times. The rearrangement links TRBV9 to TRBJ1-5, with TRBD1 as a possible D gene (6 bases). Per germline, CDR1 SGDLS and CDR2 YYNGEE. The ends were cut back, 0 bases at V and 0 bases at J, with 7 bases in the middle. The CDR3 has 15 amino acids. The CDR3 DNA reads TGTGCCAGCAGCGTAGGGACAGCTAGCAATCAGCCCCAGCATTTT. Encoded protein: CASSVGTASNQPQHF.

This clone was counted only a few times. The chain links TRBV7-3 to TRBJ1-2, with 9 bases that match TRBD1. Germline assignment: CDR1 SGHTA and CDR2 FQGTGA. Losses at the gene ends were 4 bases for V and 8 bases for J; bases not matched to a gene: 5. There are 13 residues in the CDR3. CDR3: CASSSGTGRGYTF. CDR3 nucleotide sequence: TGTGCCAGCAGCTCCGGGACAGGGCGGGGCTACACCTTC.

The chain links TRBV7-3 to TRBJ1-1, with no clear D. The germline V gene has CDR1 SGHTA and CDR2 FQGTGA. This CDR3 spans 12 amino acids. V was cut by 3 bases and J by 6 bases, with 8 bases left in between. As DNA, the CDR3 is TGTGCCAGCAGCTTGACCGGGGCTGAAGCTTTCTTT. Amino acids: CASSLTGAEAFF.

The rearrangement uses TRBV2 and TRBJ1-4, with a possible D match to TRBD1 (6 bases). Trimming cost V 4 bases and J 10 bases, with 16 bases left between them. CDR1 and CDR2 from the germline V gene are SNHLY and FYNNEI. The CDR3 covers 14 residues. Written as DNA, the CDR3 is TGTGCCAGCAGTGCCAGGGGCCGGCACGGAAAACTGTTTTTT. Protein sequence: CASSARGRHGKLFF.

The V and J genes are TRBV27 and TRBJ2-7; 10 bases match TRBD1. The V gene end was trimmed by 6 bases and the J gene end by 3 bases; junction bases not matched to a gene: 8. The CDR3 contains 15 residues. Germline V gives CDR1 MNHEY, CDR2 SMNVEV (reference sequence). The CDR3 sequence: CASRRKTGGDYEQYF. CDR3 in DNA: TGTGCCAGCAGGAGAAAGACAGGGGGCGACTACGAGCAGTACTTC.

The CDR3 here is CASSWGQGERGYTF. The CDR3 bases are TGTGCCAGCAGCTGGGGACAGGGGGAGCGCGGCTACACCTTC. V is TRBV7-2 and J is TRBJ1-2; 11 nucleotides agree with TRBD1. Germline loops: CDR1 SGHTA, CDR2 FQGNSA. Trimming at V came to 4 bases and at J to 8 bases, leaving 6 bases not matched to a gene. The CDR3 length is 14 residues.

J is TRBJ2-1 and V is TRBV19; D not resolved. The CDR3 extends over 12 amino acids. Germline lookup yields CDR1 LNHDA and CDR2 SQIVND (reference sequence). The V end lost 6 bases, the J end lost 4 bases, and 7 bases lay between the germline ends. CDR3 coding DNA: TGTGCCAGTAGCCCTAGGTACAATGAGCAGTTCTTC. Translating gives CASSPRYNEQFF.

This rearrangement joins TRBV27 to TRBJ2-7, with D possibly matching TRBD2 (6 bases). The CDR3 loop spans 11 amino acids. Germline V gene lookup returns CDR1 MNHEY and CDR2 SMNVEV (reference sequence). Deletions cut 6 bases from V and 3 bases from J, with 6 bases between. CDR3 region: CASRRGYEQYF. The CDR3 coding sequence is TGTGCCAGCAGGCGGGGCTACGAGCAGTACTTC.

This clone showed up just a few times. In nucleotides, the CDR3 is TGTGCCAGCAACCTCCACAGCCAAGAGACCCAGTACTTC. As protein: CASNLHSQETQYF. This chain joins TRBV5-8 and TRBJ2-5; no definite D call. Germline V CDR1 and CDR2: SGHTS, YDEGEE. V was trimmed by 6 bases and J by 1 base, leaving 10 bases between them. This CDR3 contains 13 residues.

The chain has TRBV29-1 and TRBJ2-7; no firm D call. The V end lost 3 bases, the J end lost 0 bases, and 9 bases lay between the germline ends. Germline CDR1 reads SQVTM; CDR2 reads ANQGSEA. The CDR3 is made up of 13 amino acids. The CDR3 region has the DNA TGCAGCGTTGAGAGAGACAACTCCTACGAGCAGTACTTC. Translated: CSVERDNSYEQYF.

The chain couples TRBV29-1 to TRBJ2-7, with TRBD1 matching over 8 bases. This CDR3 region has 13 residues. Per the germline V gene, CDR1 is SQVTM and CDR2 is ANQGSEA. Trimming at V came to 6 bases and at J to 0 bases, leaving 4 bases not matched to a gene. The CDR3 sequence is CSVATGDSYEQYF. The DNA of the CDR3 is TGCAGCGTCGCGACAGGGGACTCCTACGAGCAGTACTTC.

The rearrangement joins TRBV7-9 to TRBJ1-1, with D possibly being TRBD1 (6 bases). This CDR3 contains 14 residues. Looked up from germline, CDR1 is SEHNR and CDR2 is FQNEAQ (reference sequence). The V gene lost 5 bases and the J gene lost 0 bases, with 10 bases spanning the gap. The CDR3 bases are TGTGCCAGCAGCCCCGGGACAATGAACACTGAAGCTTTCTTT. Protein: CASSPGTMNTEAFF.

V is TRBV5-4 and J is TRBJ2-5; D is unresolved. Trimming removed 0 bases from V and 4 bases from J, with 7 bases in between. The CDR3 has 13 amino acids. Germline CDR1 and CDR2: SGHNT and YYREEE (reference sequence). The CDR3 DNA sequence: TGTGCCAGCAGCTTGGTTCCGGGAGAGACCCAGTACTTC. It encodes CASSLVPGETQYF.

The chain has TRBV18 and TRBJ2-6; 10 nucleotides agree with TRBD1. The J segment lost 0 bases and the V segment lost 3 bases, leaving 5 bases of the junction unmatched. Germline CDR1 and CDR2: KGHSH and LQKENI. The length of the CDR3 is 18 residues. The CDR3 DNA reads as TGTGCCAGCTCACCGCCGGGACAGGGGAGCTCTGGGGCCAACGTCCTGACTTTC. This sequence encodes CASSPPGQGSSGANVLTF.

The chain couples TRBV7-3 to TRBJ2-5; possible D gene TRBD1, 5 bases. Germline V gene sequence: CDR1 SGHTA, CDR2 FQGTGA. Trimming left V 0 bases short and J 4 bases short, with 9 bases between. The CDR3 runs 14 residues. The CDR3 loop reads CASSLTGAGETQYF. As DNA, the CDR3 is TGTGCCAGCAGCTTAACAGGGGCTGGAGAGACCCAGTACTTC.

The V and J genes are TRBV27 and TRBJ2-1; 11 bases map to TRBD2. Germline V lookup: CDR1 MNHEY, CDR2 SMNVEV (reference sequence). The CDR3 covers 15 residues. J was trimmed by 4 bases and V by 4 bases; bases with no gene match: 3. CDR3 nucleotide sequence: TGTGCCAGCAGTTCCGGGACTAGCGGATACAATGAGCAGTTCTTC. It codes for CASSSGTSGYNEQFF.

This chain links TRBV4-2 with TRBJ1-1; D gene uncertain. Per the germline V gene, CDR1 is LGHNA and CDR2 is YNFKEQ. The CDR3 consists of 13 residues. V was clipped by 1 base and J by 1 base, with 4 bases between them. The CDR3 sequence is CASSQAGNTEAFF. CDR3 nucleotides: TGTGCCAGCAGCCAAGCAGGGAACACTGAAGCTTTCTTT.

The chain joins TRBV4-3 to TRBJ2-7; a weak D match, TRBD1 (6 bases). There are 15 residues in the CDR3. V lost 1 base and J 0 bases, leaving 10 bases between the germline ends. From germline, CDR1 is LGHNA and CDR2 YSLEER. The CDR3 region is CASSQGTQGSYEQYF. For the CDR3, the DNA is TGCGCCAGCAGCCAAGGAACACAGGGCTCCTACGAGCAGTACTTC.

This chain joins TRBV4-3 and TRBJ2-7, with D possibly being TRBD1 (6 bases). V was pared by 4 bases and J by 0 bases, with 10 bases between. Germline CDR1 is LGHNA and CDR2 is YSLEER. This CDR3 is built from 14 residues. In DNA form, the CDR3 reads TGCGCCAGCAGCCCCGGGACAAGCTCCTACGAGCAGTACTTC. Protein sequence: CASSPGTSSYEQYF.

The sample holds one count of this clone. Other DNA sequences in the same sample also yield this CDR3. The DNA of the CDR3 is TGTGCCAGCAGTGAAGGGCTAGCGGGCTACAATGAGCAGTTCTTC. It is translated as CASSEGLAGYNEQFF. V gene TRBV2 combines with J gene TRBJ2-1; 8 bases map to TRBD2. The CDR3 is made up of 15 amino acids. V lost 1 base to trimming and J lost 3 bases; unmatched junction nucleotides: 2. The germline V gene encodes CDR1 SNHLY and CDR2 FYNNEI.

The rearrangement links TRBV11-2 to TRBJ2-1, with D perhaps matching TRBD1 (5 bases). The CDR3 extends over 14 amino acids. Looked up from germline, CDR1 is SGHAT and CDR2 is FQNNGV. V was clipped by 4 bases and J by 7 bases, with 14 bases between them. CDR3 bases: TGTGCCAGCAGCTCGCGGCAGGGATGGAATGAGCAGTTCTTC. Translating it yields CASSSRQGWNEQFF.

Here the CDR3 DNA reads TGTGCCAGCTCACCACAGTCAGGGGTGGGCACTGAAGCTTTCTTT. This gives the protein CASSPQSGVGTEAFF. The chain has TRBV18 and TRBJ1-1; possible D gene TRBD1, 6 bases. CDR1 is KGHSH, CDR2 LQKENI, per germline. With 1 base removed from V and 4 bases from J, the gap between germline ends came to 13 bases. CDR3 length equals 15 residues.

The V gene is TRBV18, the J gene TRBJ1-1, with 8 bases aligning to TRBD1. The length of the CDR3 is 16 residues. Germline CDR1 KGHSH, CDR2 LQKENI. Germline trimming cut 3 bases from V and 2 bases from J; bases unmatched to any gene: 8. CDR3 DNA: TGTGCCAGCTCACCTTCTTTAGACAGGGGAAACACTGAAGCTTTCTTT. This sequence encodes CASSPSLDRGNTEAFF.

The CDR3 bases are TGTGCCTGGTCCCTGTACGGACTAGCGGGCGGCACAGATACGCAGTATTTT. It encodes CAWSLYGLAGGTDTQYF. The rearrangement links TRBV30 to TRBJ2-3; 11 bases align to TRBD2. The length of the CDR3 is 17 residues. V was pared by 5 bases and J by 1 base, with 11 bases of the junction left unmatched. Per germline, CDR1 GTSNPN and CDR2 SVGIG (reference sequence). Using reference TRBV30 and TRBJ2-3 for the parts outside the CDR3, the full variable domain is SQTIHQWPATLVQPVGSPLSLECTVEGTSNPNLYWYRQAAGRGLQLLFYSVGIGQISSEVPQNLSASRPQDRQFILSSKKLLLSDSGFYLCAWSLYGLAGGTDTQYFGPGTRLTVL.

This clone appeared a single time. The V gene is TRBV27, the J gene TRBJ2-7; TRBD2 aligns across 10 bases. CDR1 is MNHEY and CDR2 is SMNVEV in the germline V gene (reference sequence). The CDR3 loop spans 13 amino acids. Losses at the gene ends were 3 bases for V and 7 bases for J; bases not matched to a gene: 3. The CDR3 loop reads CASSFPSGREQYF. CDR3 in DNA: TGTGCCAGCAGTTTTCCTAGCGGGAGAGAGCAGTACTTC.

This chain links TRBV29-1 with TRBJ1-2; D remains unclear. CDR1 and CDR2 from the germline V gene are SQVTM and ANQGSEA. Trimming took off 0 bases at V and 13 bases at J, with 21 bases between the two ends. CDR3 size: 14 residues. DNA of the CDR3: TGCAGCGTTGAAGAAGAAGGCAGGCGCGCCATTCCCACCTTC. It translates to CSVEEEGRRAIPTF.

This chain joins TRBV5-1 and TRBJ2-2; TRBD1 is a possible D gene (6 bases). The CDR3 is 19 amino acids. Trimming took 0 bases from V and 1 from J, leaving 19 bases between them. From germline, CDR1 is SGHRS and CDR2 YFSETQ. CDR3 nucleotide sequence: TGCGCCAGCAGCTTGGAATACAGGGATAGGGCGGAGAACACCGGGGAGCTGTTTTTT. Amino acid sequence: CASSLEYRDRAENTGELFF.

The rearrangement uses TRBV9 and TRBJ1-3; maybe TRBD1 (5 bases). V lost 1 base and J lost 0, with 11 bases in between. The CDR3 is made up of 16 amino acids. The V gene's germline CDR1 is SGDLS and CDR2 YYNGEE. The CDR3 nucleotides read TGTGCCAGCAGCGTAACTCTGGGACTCTCTGGAAACACCATATATTTT. It translates to CASSVTLGLSGNTIYF.

This clone came up a few times. The chain carries TRBV11-2 and TRBJ2-5; TRBD1 aligns across 9 bases. V lost 5 bases to trimming and J lost 5 bases; unmatched junction nucleotides: 6. CDR3 length: 14 residues. Germline CDR1 and CDR2: SGHAT and FQNNGV. In DNA, the CDR3 is TGTGCCAGCAGCCCCCGGACAGGGGCGGAGACCCAGTACTTC. This sequence encodes CASSPRTGAETQYF.